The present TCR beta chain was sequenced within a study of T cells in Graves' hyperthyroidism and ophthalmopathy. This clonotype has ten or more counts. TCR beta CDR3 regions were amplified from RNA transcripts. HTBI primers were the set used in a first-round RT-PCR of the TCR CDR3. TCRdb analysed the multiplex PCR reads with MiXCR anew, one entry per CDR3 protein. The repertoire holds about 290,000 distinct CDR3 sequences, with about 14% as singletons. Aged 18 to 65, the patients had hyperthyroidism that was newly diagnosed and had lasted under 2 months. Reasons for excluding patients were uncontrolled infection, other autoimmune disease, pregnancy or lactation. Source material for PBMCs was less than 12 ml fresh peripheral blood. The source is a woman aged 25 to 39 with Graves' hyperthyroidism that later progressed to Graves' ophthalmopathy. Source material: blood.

The CDR3 nucleotides read TGTGCCAGCAGTACACCATCTGGAAACACCATATATTTT. Translating it yields CASSTPSGNTIYF. This chain links TRBV12-3 or TRBV12-4 with TRBJ1-3, with D unclear. V was trimmed by 5 bases and J by 1 base, leaving 6 bases between them. The CDR3 totals 13 residues.